This TCR beta chain was profiled in a study of shared clonotypes between healthy human individuals. Sequencing used immunoSEQ multiplex PCR; TCRdb keeps in-frame clones, though not all of them. The data show about 2.4 million clones, with more than 85% seen just once and 0.35% to 0.45% held by the top ten. Regarding the study as a whole: Around 5% was the fraction of naive CD4 clonotypes found shared across four donors.

For this clone: Its specificity is unknown.

V lost 2 bases, J lost 2 bases, and 4 bases stayed unmatched. The CDR3 contains 16 residues. Germline V gives CDR1 LNHDA, CDR2 SQIVND (reference sequence). The receptor's source is a man aged 18 to 29 in good health. Some clones in this sample may be carry-over from other donors' samples. The chain joins TRBV19 to TRBJ2-3; 10 nucleotides agree with TRBD1. The sample taken for sequencing was naive CD4+ T cells from PBMCs. Subset described: CD45RA+ positively selected. DNA for the CDR3: TGTGCCAGTAGTATAACCGGGACAGGGGTCACAGATACGCAGTATTTT. Its translation is CASSITGTGVTDTQYF.